This T cell receptor beta chain stems from a study of shared clonotypes between healthy human individuals. Profiled with immunoSEQ multiplex PCR; TCRdb holds only in-frame clones, not every one. Counted here are hundreds of thousands of clones, around 78% occurring once; the ten biggest clones make up around 2%. The CDR3 spans 15 residues. The germline CDR1 and CDR2 sequences are MNHNS and SASEGT. Trimming took 4 bases from V and 4 from J; bases not matched to a gene: 5. Sequenced: memory CD4+ T cells sorted from blood. Regarding subset: CD45RA-negative fraction. This sequence joins TRBV6-1 and TRBJ2-5; 11 positions agree with TRBD2. The sequence derives from a woman in her twenties or thirties in good health. CDR3 sequence: CASSVGLAGGETQYF. The CDR3 nucleotides are TGTGCCAGCAGTGTTGGGCTAGCGGGAGGAGAGACCCAGTACTTC.